The 25 T cell receptor beta chains below come from one sample, sequenced in a study of monozygotic twins with inflammatory bowel disease. One entry per CDR3 protein, without DNA, is what TCRdb gives after re-calling the 5' RACE reads. This sample contains approximately 150,000 distinct CDR3 sequences. The sequencing input was blood. These receptors came from a human donor with ulcerative colitis or Crohn's disease, or a healthy co-twin of an affected twin (not recorded which).

The V call is TRBV5-1, the J call TRBJ1-2; the TCRdb D gene call, TRBD1, has no DNA to confirm it. This CDR3 contains 15 residues. Germline CDR1 reads SGHRS; CDR2 reads YFSETQ. CDR3 protein: CASSLALQGNYGYTF.

This chain uses TRBV3-1 with TRBJ2-1; TCRdb designates TRBD2, a call that cannot be tested without DNA. This CDR3 comprises 16 residues. The germline gives CDR1 LGHDT, CDR2 YNNKEL (reference sequence). CDR3 loop: CASSRMGLAGYNEQFF.

V is TRBV5-6 and J is TRBJ1-1. The CDR3 runs to 15 residues. Germline CDR1 and CDR2: SGHDT and YYEEEE. This CDR3 reads CASSLARAEVTEAFF.

This chain connects TRBV7-9 to TRBJ2-7; the TCRdb D gene call, TRBD2, has no DNA to confirm it. Germline V gene data show CDR1 as SEHNR and CDR2 as FQNEAQ (reference sequence). The CDR3 length is 13 residues. The CDR3 loop is CASSLLPSYEQYF.

The rearrangement joins TRBV20-1 to TRBJ1-5; the D gene TCRdb calls, TRBD1, cannot be checked with no DNA. Germline values: CDR1 DFQATT, CDR2 SNEGSKA (reference sequence). This CDR3 is built from 13 residues. The CDR3 sequence is CSASGTGIQPQHF.

V and J are TRBV5-1 and TRBJ2-7; TCRdb outputs TRBD2, but without DNA this stays unchecked. Germline V gene lookup returns CDR1 SGHRS and CDR2 YFSETQ. The length of the CDR3 is 15 residues. The CDR3 is CASSLVPGGTYEQYF.

CDR3 in amino acids: CASSLWSGGEETQYF. The V and J genes are TRBV7-2 and TRBJ2-5; TCRdb picks TRBD1, but there is no DNA to check that call. Germline values: CDR1 SGHTA, CDR2 FQGNSA. CDR3 size: 15 residues.

The chain's CDR3 is CASSDRDRGNNEQFF. This chain joins TRBV19 and TRBJ2-1; TCRdb designates TRBD1, a call that cannot be tested without DNA. Germline V lookup: CDR1 LNHDA, CDR2 SQIVND (reference sequence). The CDR3 loop spans 15 amino acids.

The CDR3 loop is CSVEDSWTDASTDTQYF. This chain uses TRBV29-1 with TRBJ2-3. This CDR3 spans 17 amino acids. CDR1 SQVTM and CDR2 ANQGSEA come from the germline V gene.

The chain links TRBV7-8 to TRBJ1-2; TCRdb gives TRBD1 as the D gene, but with no DNA this cannot be confirmed. Germline V lookup: CDR1 SGHVS, CDR2 FQNEAQ. The CDR3 has 15 amino acids. The CDR3 sequence is CASSSTGGGLRGYTF.

The chain employs TRBV24-1 and TRBJ1-1. This CDR3 spans 13 amino acids. Germline-derived CDR1 and CDR2 are KGHDR and SFDVKD. CDR3 in amino acids: CATSDGDNTEAFF.

The chain uses TRBV29-1 and TRBJ2-7. Germline V gene data show CDR1 as SQVTM and CDR2 as ANQGSEA. This CDR3 contains 14 residues. The CDR3 loop reads CSVEDSVSSYEQYF.

V gene TRBV5-1 combines with J gene TRBJ2-1; TCRdb gives TRBD1 as the D gene, but with no DNA this cannot be confirmed. This CDR3 comprises 16 residues. Germline values: CDR1 SGHRS, CDR2 YFSETQ. CDR3: CASSSPVGVNYNEQFF. The variable domain in full, completed from reference TRBV5-1 and TRBJ2-1, reads KAGVTQTPRYLIKTRGQQVTLSCSPISGHRSVSWYQQTPGQGLQFLFEYFSETQRNKGNFPGRFSGRQFSNSRSEMNVSTLELGDSALYLCASSSPVGVNYNEQFFGPGTRLTVL.

V and J are TRBV2 and TRBJ2-1; TCRdb lists TRBD1, though no DNA is available to test this call. The CDR3 is 13 residues long. Germline V gene data show CDR1 as SNHLY and CDR2 as FYNNEI. The CDR3 loop reads CASGPVGPLEQFF.

V is TRBV10-3 and J is TRBJ2-7; TCRdb's assignment of TRBD1 cannot be checked, as there is no DNA. CDR1 ENHRY and CDR2 SYGVKD come from the germline V gene. There are 12 residues in the CDR3. The CDR3 is CAIRDRGGEQYF.

This sequence joins TRBV9 and TRBJ1-1; TCRdb's D gene call, TRBD1, goes unchecked for lack of DNA. Germline-derived CDR1 and CDR2 are SGDLS and YYNGEE. The CDR3 consists of 13 residues. CDR3 in amino acids: CASSVRTGGEAFF.

This chain uses TRBV5-1 with TRBJ1-1; the TRBD1 assignment by TCRdb is unverifiable without DNA. Germline V gene sequence: CDR1 SGHRS, CDR2 YFSETQ. CDR3 size: 16 residues. The CDR3 protein is CASSLEEGGSDTEAFF. The full variable domain, in which reference TRBV5-1 and TRBJ1-1 provide the parts outside the CDR3, is KAGVTQTPRYLIKTRGQQVTLSCSPISGHRSVSWYQQTPGQGLQFLFEYFSETQRNKGNFPGRFSGRQFSNSRSEMNVSTLELGDSALYLCASSLEEGGSDTEAFFGQGTRLTVV.

V gene TRBV5-1 combines with J gene TRBJ2-3; there is no DNA to check the TCRdb D call of TRBD2. The CDR3 length is 17 residues. Germline V gives CDR1 SGHRS, CDR2 YFSETQ. CDR3 sequence reads: CASSLVKQAGDTDTQYF.

The gene calls are TRBV18 and TRBJ1-6. Germline lookup yields CDR1 KGHSH and CDR2 LQKENI. The CDR3 spans 15 residues. CDR3 sequence reads: CASSPRAQDNSPLHF.

The J gene is TRBJ2-7, the V gene TRBV7-2; TCRdb selects TRBD1, and the lack of DNA leaves this call unchecked. The CDR3 runs 15 residues. The germline V gene has CDR1 SGHTA and CDR2 FQGNSA. The CDR3 spells CASSLATGISYEQYF.

V usage is TRBV15 and J usage is TRBJ1-1; without DNA, the TCRdb call of TRBD1 cannot be checked. CDR1 and CDR2 from the germline V gene are LNHNV and YYDKDF (reference sequence). The CDR3 runs 17 residues. The CDR3 loop is CATSTRFSYREGVEAFF.

The rearrangement links TRBV7-3 to TRBJ2-7; there is no DNA to check the TCRdb D call of TRBD1. Germline-derived CDR1 and CDR2 are SGHTA and FQGTGA. The CDR3 runs to 13 residues. CDR3 amino acids: CASSAVPGDEQYF.

The chain carries TRBV5-1 and TRBJ1-1. CDR1 SGHRS and CDR2 YFSETQ come from the germline V gene. This CDR3 region has 16 residues. The CDR3 reads CASSRGDSGMNTEAFF.

The V and J genes are TRBV29-1 and TRBJ2-7; TCRdb proposes TRBD1, but this gene call is untestable without DNA. CDR1 and CDR2 from the germline V gene are SQVTM and ANQGSEA. The CDR3 has 12 amino acids. CDR3 region: CSVVTGTYEQYF.

V is TRBV4-3 and J is TRBJ1-6; TCRdb reports TRBD1, a call that lacks DNA to check it against. The CDR3 covers 18 residues. From germline, CDR1 is LGHNA and CDR2 YSLEER. The CDR3 spells CASSLRAGQGGDNSPLHF.